What follows are 3 T cell receptor beta chains derived from one specimen sequenced in a study of shared clonotypes between healthy human individuals. Only in-frame clones appear in the TCRdb table, and some are missing; sequencing was by immunoSEQ multiplex PCR. The table lists 2 million to 2.5 million clones, 93% of them singletons. The sample was naive CD4+ T cells from PBMCs. As to subset: CD45RA+ positively selected. These TCRs come from a young man in good health. Some clones in this sample may be carry-over from other donors' samples.

In the case of this clone: The same CDR3 can be traced to other DNA sequences in this sample. The V call is TRBV6-5, the J call TRBJ2-7; TRBD1 matches at 9 bases. The junction had 3 bases not matched to a gene; V was cut back by 6 bases and J by 0 bases. This CDR3 has 14 amino acids. Germline V gene data show CDR1 as MNHEY and CDR2 as SVGAGI. CDR3 sequence: CASRVGQGSYEQYF. The CDR3 DNA reads TGTGCCAGCAGGGTGGGACAGGGCTCCTACGAGCAGTACTTC.

This clone is a singleton in its sample. The CDR3 here is CASTLAGGLINEQFF. The DNA for the CDR3 is TGCGCCAGCACCTTAGCGGGAGGACTAATCAATGAGCAGTTCTTC. The chain recombines TRBV10-2 with TRBJ2-1, with 10 bases fitting TRBD2. J lost 6 bases, V lost 7 bases, and 9 bases had no gene match. The germline gives CDR1 WSHSY, CDR2 SAAADI. The CDR3 totals 15 residues.

The chain combines TRBV7-3 with TRBJ2-1, with D tentatively TRBD2 (6 bases). The germline gives CDR1 SGHTA, CDR2 FQGTGA. This CDR3 comprises 15 residues. V was pared by 5 bases and J by 2 bases, with 13 bases between. CDR3 amino acids: CASSTLGSAYNEQFF. The CDR3 coding sequence is TGTGCCAGCAGCACTCTCGGGAGCGCCTACAATGAGCAGTTCTTC.